This T cell receptor (beta chain) was sequenced during a study of T cells after posttransplantation cyclophosphamide. Data came from immunoSEQ multiplex PCR; TCRdb stores just in-frame clones and leaves some out. The sample shows around 8,000 clones, none of them appearing just once. Trimming removed 2 bases from V and 1 base from J, with 9 bases in between. There are 15 residues in the CDR3. CDR1 and CDR2 from the germline V gene are SEHNR and FQNEAQ (reference sequence). Regarding the study as a whole: After PTCy, TRB diversity resembled that of CNI/methotrexate controls. Later blood repertoires were often dominated by clones from the donor CD8+ memory compartment.

A marrow graft followed busulfan-fludarabine conditioning, with cyclophosphamide on days +3 and +4. This clone was observed at least ten times. What it binds is unknown. This material consisted of PBMCs, taken after allogeneic stem cell transplant with posttransplant cyclophosphamide. The chain uses TRBV7-9 and TRBJ2-1, with D possibly being TRBD2 (7 bases). The receptor's source is a female patient in her 50s who received an allogeneic stem cell transplant from a related donor, was CMV-positive, and had no GVHD. Some T cells may be transferred from the graft donor. This CDR3 is CASSLRGGSYNEQFF. The CDR3 bases are TGTGCCAGCAGCTTAAGGGGGGGGTCCTACAATGAGCAGTTCTTC.